This T cell receptor (gamma chain) was profiled in a study of γδ T cells in repeated Plasmodium falciparum infection. About this clone itself: The protein TCRdb lists belongs to a much larger clone and differs from this DNA's translation at residue 2, which points to a read error; the protein shown is made from the DNA.

Bulk repertoires came from Vgamma9/Vdelta2+ or Vdelta2-negative gammadelta T cells flow-sorted from PBMC. TCRdb re-called clones from the multiplex PCR reads using CATT. The table has 25,000 to 30,000 gamma-chain clones, around 3% seen once. This CDR3 is built from 18 residues. The germline gives CDR1 VINAFY, CDR2 YDVSNSKD. The gene calls are TRGV5 and TRGJ1 or TRGJ2. TCRdb records no J gene; here it was assigned by comparing the DNA to germline. This sequence was found in a pool of human donors (malaria-infected and uninfected, not separated). The sequenced material came from gamma-delta T cells from blood. DNA for the CDR3: TGTACCACCTGGGACAGGCCGTCCAAGTTTTCGAATTATTATAAGAAACTCTTT. Its translation: CTTWDRPSKFSNYYKKLF.